Sequencing of this T cell receptor (beta chain) was carried out in a study of cytomegalovirus exposure and HLA in healthy donors. The wider study: Inside one of the first data releases sat roughly 80 million unique TCRs taken from HLA-typed donors. General study points: A later analysis revealed that TCR association rates differed between HLA loci, peaking at DRB1 and bottoming out at HLA-C. The majority of CMV-associated TCR beta chains were reported as apparently HLA-restricted in a later analysis.

Germline-derived CDR1 and CDR2 are MNHEY and SMNVEV (reference sequence). V trimming: 7 bases; J trimming: 4 bases; junction bases outside the gene matches: 14. The CDR3 runs 16 residues. PCR used 60 Vbeta primers and 13 Jbeta primers. The assay was immunoSEQ multiplex PCR, and TCRdb's table has in-frame clones only and misses some. The profile covers some 87,000 clones, with approximately 70% appearing a single time and roughly 16% taken by the ten largest. This clone was found once. Its antigen is not known. There were likely unrecorded immune exposures, though donors were nominally healthy when sampled.

The chain recombines TRBV27 with TRBJ1-1; 8 nucleotides match TRBD1. The receptor was derived from a woman aged 45-65 years in good health and CMV-seropositive. Input material: PBMCs. The CDR3 sequence is CASTLSSGGMATEAFF. Written as DNA, the CDR3 is TGTGCCAGCACCCTTTCCTCAGGGGGCATGGCCACTGAAGCTTTCTTT.